This T cell receptor (beta chain) came from a study of regulatory T cells in long-lasting Graves disease. Points from the study as a whole: Patients with persistent disease shared 2,500 to 3,500 public clonotypes, outpacing the roughly 950 shared by new patients.

As to time point: newly diagnosed GD, antithyroid drugs for less than 3 months. There was RNA extracted from PBMCs, and the TCR library was made from it. This CDR3 has 15 amino acids. Trimming pared 0 bases from V and 6 bases from J, leaving 17 bases between. Germline CDR1 is DFQATT and CDR2 is SNEGSKA (reference sequence). This clonotype was seen only a few times. Antigen: not known. Arm-PCR of CDR3 regions and iRepertoire HTBI primers were used to build TCR beta libraries. TCRdb used MiXCR to reprocess the multiplex PCR reads, holding one entry per CDR3 protein. The data show about 540,000 distinct CDR3 sequences, roughly 14% seen once. The same sample was also studied in work on T cells in Graves' hyperthyroidism and ophthalmopathy. That paper adds: Uncontrolled infection, other autoimmune disease, pregnancy or lactation barred patients from enrollment.

The sequence came from a man under 40 with Graves disease. The J gene is TRBJ1-1, the V gene TRBV20-1, with unresolved D. The sample was peripheral blood mononuclear cells (PBMCs), taken at new diagnosis, from a patient treated with antithyroid drugs. The CDR3 DNA reads as TGCAGTGCTAGAGATAGTGGCTCCCGGAGTGCTGAAGCTTTCTTT. It translates to CSARDSGSRSAEAFF.